This TCR beta chain comes out of a study of spatial heterogeneity in lung cancer. Time point denoted: sample taken at primary tumor resection. MiXCR was run by TCRdb on the 5' RACE reads, yielding one entry per CDR3 protein. This table holds 100,000 to 110,000 distinct CDR3 sequences, around 4.8% found once. CDR1 and CDR2 from the germline V gene are SGHNT and YYREEE (reference sequence). This CDR3 region has 14 residues. V lost 4 bases and J lost 2, with 12 bases in between. Study results and limitations: The study found that expanded intratumoral alpha and beta TCR counts tracked tumor mutation counts. Beta chains had an estimated 13% coverage of tumor T cells, and alpha chains had roughly 7.1%.

In its sample, this clonotype was seen a few times. Its antigen is unidentified. This rearrangement joins TRBV5-4 to TRBJ1-2; possibly TRBD1 for D (5 bases). This sample comprised lung tumor tissue, obtained at surgery. The source is a male donor with early-stage non-small cell lung cancer. The chain's CDR3 is CASSGHSVNYGYTF. CDR3 in DNA: TGTGCCAGCAGCGGACACTCAGTGAACTATGGCTACACCTTC.